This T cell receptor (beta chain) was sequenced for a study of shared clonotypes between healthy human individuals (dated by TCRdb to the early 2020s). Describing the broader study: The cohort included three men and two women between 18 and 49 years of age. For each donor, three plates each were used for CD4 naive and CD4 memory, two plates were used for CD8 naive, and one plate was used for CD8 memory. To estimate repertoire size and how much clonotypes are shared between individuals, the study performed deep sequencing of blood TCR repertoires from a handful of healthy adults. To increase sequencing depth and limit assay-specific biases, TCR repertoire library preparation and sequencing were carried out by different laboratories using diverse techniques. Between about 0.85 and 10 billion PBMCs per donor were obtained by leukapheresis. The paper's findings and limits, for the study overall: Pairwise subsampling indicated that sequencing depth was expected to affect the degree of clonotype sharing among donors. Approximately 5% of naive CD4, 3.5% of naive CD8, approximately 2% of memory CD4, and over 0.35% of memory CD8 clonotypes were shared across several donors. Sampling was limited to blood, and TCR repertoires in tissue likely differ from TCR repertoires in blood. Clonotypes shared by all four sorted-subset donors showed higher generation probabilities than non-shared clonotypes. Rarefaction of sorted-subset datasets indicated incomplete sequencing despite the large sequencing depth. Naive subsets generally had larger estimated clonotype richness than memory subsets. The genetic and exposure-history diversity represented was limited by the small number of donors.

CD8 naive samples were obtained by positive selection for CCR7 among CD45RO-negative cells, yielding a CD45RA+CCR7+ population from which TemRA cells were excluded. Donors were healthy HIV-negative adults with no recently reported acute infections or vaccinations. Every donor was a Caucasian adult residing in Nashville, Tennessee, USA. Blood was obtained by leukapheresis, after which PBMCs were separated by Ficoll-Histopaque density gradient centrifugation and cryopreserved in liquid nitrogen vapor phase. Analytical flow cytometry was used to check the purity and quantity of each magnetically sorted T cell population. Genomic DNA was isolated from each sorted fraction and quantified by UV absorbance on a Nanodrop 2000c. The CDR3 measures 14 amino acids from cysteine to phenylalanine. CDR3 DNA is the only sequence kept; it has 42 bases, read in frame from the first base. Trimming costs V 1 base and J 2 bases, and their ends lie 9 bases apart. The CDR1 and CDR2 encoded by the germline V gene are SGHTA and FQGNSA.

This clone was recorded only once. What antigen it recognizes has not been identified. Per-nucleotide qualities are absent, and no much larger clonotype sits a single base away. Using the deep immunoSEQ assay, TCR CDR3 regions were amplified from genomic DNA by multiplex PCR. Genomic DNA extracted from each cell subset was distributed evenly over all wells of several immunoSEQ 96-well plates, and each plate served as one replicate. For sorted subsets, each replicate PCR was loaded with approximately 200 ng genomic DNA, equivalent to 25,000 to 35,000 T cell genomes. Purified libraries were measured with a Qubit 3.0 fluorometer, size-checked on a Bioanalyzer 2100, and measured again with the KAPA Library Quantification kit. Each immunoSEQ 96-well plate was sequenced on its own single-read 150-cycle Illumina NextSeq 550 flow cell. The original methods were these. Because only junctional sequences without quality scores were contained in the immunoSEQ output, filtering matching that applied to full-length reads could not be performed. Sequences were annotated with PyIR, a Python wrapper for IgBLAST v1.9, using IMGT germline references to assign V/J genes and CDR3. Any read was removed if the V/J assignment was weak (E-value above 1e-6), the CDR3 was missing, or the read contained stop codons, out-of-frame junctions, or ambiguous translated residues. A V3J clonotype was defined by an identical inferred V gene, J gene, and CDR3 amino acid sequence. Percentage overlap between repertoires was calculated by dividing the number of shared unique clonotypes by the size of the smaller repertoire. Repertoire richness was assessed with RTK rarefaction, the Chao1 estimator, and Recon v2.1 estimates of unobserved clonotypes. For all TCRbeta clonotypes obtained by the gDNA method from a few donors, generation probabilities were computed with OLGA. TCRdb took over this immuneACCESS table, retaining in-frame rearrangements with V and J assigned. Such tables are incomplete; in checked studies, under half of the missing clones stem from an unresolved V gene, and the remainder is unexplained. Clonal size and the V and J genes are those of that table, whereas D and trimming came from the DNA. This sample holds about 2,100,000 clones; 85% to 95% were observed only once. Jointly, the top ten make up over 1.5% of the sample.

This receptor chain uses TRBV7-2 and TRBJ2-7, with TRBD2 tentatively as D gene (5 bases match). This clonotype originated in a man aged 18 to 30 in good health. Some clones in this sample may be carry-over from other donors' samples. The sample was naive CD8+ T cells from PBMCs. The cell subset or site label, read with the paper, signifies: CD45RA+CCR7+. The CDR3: CASSLEWRAYEQYF. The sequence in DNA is TGTGCCAGCAGCTTAGAGTGGCGGGCCTACGAGCAGTACTTC.